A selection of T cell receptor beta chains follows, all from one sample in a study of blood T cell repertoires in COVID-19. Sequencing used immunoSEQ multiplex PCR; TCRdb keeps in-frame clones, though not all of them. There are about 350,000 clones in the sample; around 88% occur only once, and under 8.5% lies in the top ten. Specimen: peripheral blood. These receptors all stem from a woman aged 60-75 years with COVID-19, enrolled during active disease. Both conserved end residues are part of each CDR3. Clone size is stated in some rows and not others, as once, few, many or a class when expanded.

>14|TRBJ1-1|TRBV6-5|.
CASSSRGWGTEAFF
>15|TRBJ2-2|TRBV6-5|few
CASKPARESTGELFF
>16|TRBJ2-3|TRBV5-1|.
CASSTSGGAGTDTQYF
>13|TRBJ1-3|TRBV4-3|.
CASSQEPGNTIYF
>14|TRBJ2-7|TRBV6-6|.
CASTLGAGSYEQYF
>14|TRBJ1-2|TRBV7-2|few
CASSFNGEGYGYTF
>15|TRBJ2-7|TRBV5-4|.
CASSFRTSDSYEQYF
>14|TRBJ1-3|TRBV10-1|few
CASSEGTTGNTIYF
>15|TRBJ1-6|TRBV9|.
CASSPSSSYNSPLHF
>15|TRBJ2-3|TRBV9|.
CASSVQGEDTDTQYF
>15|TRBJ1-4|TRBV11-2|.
CASSAPGGRNEKLFF
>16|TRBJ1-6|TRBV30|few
CAWSVNGPLNNSPLHF
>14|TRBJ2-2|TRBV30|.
CAWNQEGIRGELFF
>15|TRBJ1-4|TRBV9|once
CASSLSQGVDEKLFF
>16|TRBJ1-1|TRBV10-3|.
CAISESMVGGNSEAFF
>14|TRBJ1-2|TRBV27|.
CASSQHRGNYGYTF
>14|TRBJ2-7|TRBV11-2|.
CASSLGPGLGEQYF
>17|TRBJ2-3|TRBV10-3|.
CAISESTPSTSTDTQYF
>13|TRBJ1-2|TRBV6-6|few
CASSGQGGYGYTF
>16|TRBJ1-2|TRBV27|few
CASSLDRDTINYGYTF
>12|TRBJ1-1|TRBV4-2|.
CASSRRDREAFF
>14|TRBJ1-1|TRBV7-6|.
CASSARRDKFKAFF
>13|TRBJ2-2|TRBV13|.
CASSPRYTGELFF
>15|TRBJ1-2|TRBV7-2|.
CASSLAFNRDYGYTF
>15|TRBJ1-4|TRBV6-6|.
CASSPTGGTNEKLFF
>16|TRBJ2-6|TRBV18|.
CASSPWRDSGANVLTF
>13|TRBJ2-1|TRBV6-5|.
CASSHGGGYEQFF
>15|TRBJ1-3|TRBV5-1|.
CASSLNQGSGNTIYF
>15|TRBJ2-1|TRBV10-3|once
CAIHQTSGAFNEQFF
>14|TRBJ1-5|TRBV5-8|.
CASSDRTGYQPQHF
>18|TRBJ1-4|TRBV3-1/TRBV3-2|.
CASSLQGRVGPANEKLFF
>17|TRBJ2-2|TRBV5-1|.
CASSLDWDRIRSGELFF
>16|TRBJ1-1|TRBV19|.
CASSILPPRENTEAFF
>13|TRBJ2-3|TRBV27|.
CASTLRGTDTQYF
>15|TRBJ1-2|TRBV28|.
CASSFSETATYGYTF
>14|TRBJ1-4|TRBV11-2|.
CASSPSRGGEKLFF
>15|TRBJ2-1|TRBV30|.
CAWSVASGSYNEQFF
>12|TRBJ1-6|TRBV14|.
CASSQQKSPLHF
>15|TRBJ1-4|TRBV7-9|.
CASSAGDSKNEKLFF
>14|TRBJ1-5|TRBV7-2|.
CASSLGRVAQPQHF
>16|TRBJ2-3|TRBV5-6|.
CASSLGYRGATDTQYF
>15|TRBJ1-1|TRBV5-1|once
CASTRGRAGNTEAFF
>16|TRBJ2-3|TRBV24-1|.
CATSDSRGIDGDTQYF
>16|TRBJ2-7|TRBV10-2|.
CASTPSGSGGSGEQYF
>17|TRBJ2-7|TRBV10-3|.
CAISGGFVRGRTYEQYF
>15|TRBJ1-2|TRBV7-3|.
CASSLYGTGDYGYTF